This record concerns one T cell receptor beta chain sequence. This clonotype was found a few times. Its antigen remains unidentified. Base qualities are not provided; no much larger clone lies one nucleotide away. The receptor library was made with 5' RACE. The run used an Illumina HiSeq 2000. A universal primer binding site was added through template switching, and the final cDNA carried a unique molecular identifier so that TCR cDNA molecules could be counted accurately. Specific primers in the conserved constant-segment region were used to synthesize first-strand cDNA for the TCR alpha and beta chains. To control for contamination, each cDNA library was double barcoded with a SMART-Mk sample barcode plus Illumina barcodes. TruSeq adapter sequences, together with Illumina sample barcodes, were added in two successive PCR steps. The TCR alpha and beta cDNA libraries were sequenced on the Illumina HiSeq platform using custom primers. On the authors' methods: Raw reads were processed with MiGEC to extract unique molecular identifiers, and MiXCR was used to determine CDR3 positions. Recombination models were inferred per individual with the repgenHMM and IGoR tools using an EM algorithm. The analysis of shared clonotypes was done with the tcR package in R, with sharing normalized by the product of cloneset sizes. To study raw recombination without the effects of thymic and clonal selection, out-of-frame nonproductive sequences were analyzed. The raw public reads went through TCRdb reprocessing: fastp at Q25, MiXCR clone calling, in-frame beta chains kept. Every distinct CDR3 protein forms one entry, paired with its most common genes and DNA. The V and J calls come from TCRdb's annotation, not from the publication. This sample has about 340,000 distinct CDR3 sequences in its table, and 7% to 9.5% of those were observed once. Over 7% of the sample is held by the ten biggest clonotypes.

Only healthy Caucasian donors were included. Three unrelated non-twin adults were additionally sequenced: a male aged 18 to 29, a male aged 50 to 59 and a female aged 50 to 59. Miltenyi CD45RO+ enrichment and human naive T-cell isolation kits were used to isolate memory (CD45RO+) and naive T cells from PBMC. This sample is part of a study of identical twins (dated by TCRdb to the mid-2010s). In the study overall: The study deep-sequenced TCR alpha and beta repertoires from monozygotic twins, unrelated adults of various ages and cord blood to test whether fetal clonotypes persist. To rule out contamination, replicate twin experiments were performed at different times with different library preparation protocols. Study-wide conclusions, independent of this receptor: Recombination models systematically underestimated out-of-frame TCR alpha sharing in monozygotic twins but agreed with sharing between unrelated individuals. Because the same donors could not be followed over many years, the conclusions relied on cross-sectional statistical analysis. Fewer insertions were carried by abundant cord blood beta clonotypes, a similar but weaker trend appeared in young adult naive repertoires, and no such trend appeared in memory repertoires. Zero-insertion analyses could be partly confounded by invariant T cells such as MAIT and iNKT, although diverse VJ usage argued against such confounding for most clonotypes. Compared with coincidental sharing between unrelated individuals, out-of-frame TCR alpha sequences shared between twins showed an excess of sequences with low generation probability. Excess twin sharing in beta out-of-frame sequences was weaker because fewer shared sequences lowered the signal-to-noise ratio.

Measured from the cysteine to the valine, the CDR3 is 14 residues long. Only the CDR3 DNA stays, 42 bases, in frame from base 1. CDR1 SGHKS and CDR2 YYEKEE were looked up in the germline V gene (reference sequence). V sheds 3 bases and J sheds 4 bases, leaving 14 bases between their ends. The rearrangement combines TRBV5-5 with TRBJ2-7; the D gene lacks a confident call. Sequencing used naive T cells sorted from blood. The cell subset or site label, read with the paper, signifies: cells isolated with a human naive T-cell isolation kit. This clonotype was obtained from a woman aged 45-60 years in good health. DNA sequence: TGTGCCAGCAGCTATACCCTGGGCGTATACGAGCAGTACGTC. Translated, this is CASSYTLGVYEQYV.